Listed below are T cell receptor beta chains from one sample, sequenced in a study of cytomegalovirus exposure and HLA in healthy donors. Repertoires were generated with immunoSEQ multiplex PCR, while TCRdb's copy carries only in-frame clones and drops some. Among some 130,000 clones listed, roughly nine tenths were seen once. Sequencing used PBMCs. All receptors come from a man between 18 and 35 years old in good health and CMV-seronegative. Each CDR3 is given with its conserved first and last residue. A D gene is named only where the DNA matches it firmly. The size of a clone is reported for some rows only, either as once, few or many, or as a class for expanded clones.

j_call: TRBJ2-4
d_call: TRBD2
clone_size: NA
v_call: TRBV6-1
cdr3_nt: TGTGCCAGCAGTGAAAAATTGAGCGGGGGAAACATTCAGTACTTC
cdr3_aa: CASSEKLSGGNIQYF

j_call: TRBJ2-7
d_call: NA
clone_size: NA
v_call: TRBV20-1
cdr3_nt: TGCAGTGCCAGGGAGGCTTACGAGCAGTACTTC
cdr3_aa: CSAREAYEQYF

j_call: TRBJ2-7
d_call: TRBD2
clone_size: once
v_call: TRBV19
cdr3_nt: TGTGCCAGTAGTATAGTCCGAGCGGGGGGAGACGAGCAGTACTTC
cdr3_aa: CASSIVRAGGDEQYF

j_call: TRBJ2-5
d_call: NA
clone_size: NA
v_call: TRBV5-1
cdr3_nt: TGCGCCAGCAGCGAAGCGACAACAGGGAGGGGAGAGACCCAGTACTTC
cdr3_aa: CASSEATTGRGETQYF

j_call: TRBJ2-5
d_call: TRBD1
clone_size: NA
v_call: TRBV7-7
cdr3_nt: TGTGCCAGCAGCCCACACCTATTTACAGGGGACAAGGCCCAGTACTTC
cdr3_aa: CASSPHLFTGDKAQYF

j_call: TRBJ2-2
d_call: NA
clone_size: NA
v_call: TRBV21-1
cdr3_nt: TGTGCCAGCAGCAAAGGAGTGGTTGGGACTAGCGGGGGCCTTAACACCGGGGAGCTGTTTTTT
cdr3_aa: CASSKGVVGTSGGLNTGELFF

j_call: TRBJ1-2
d_call: NA
clone_size: NA
v_call: TRBV5-6
cdr3_nt: TGTGCCAGCGGGCAGGGGACGGACTATGGCTACACCTTC
cdr3_aa: CASGQGTDYGYTF

j_call: TRBJ2-3
d_call: NA
clone_size: once
v_call: TRBV27
cdr3_nt: TGTGCCAGCGGTCGACAGGTTAGCACAGATACGCAGTATTTT
cdr3_aa: CASGRQVSTDTQYF

j_call: TRBJ1-2
d_call: TRBD1
clone_size: NA
v_call: TRBV2
cdr3_nt: TGTGCCAGCAGTGTTGGGTGGGGAGGGACAGGGTCATTGAGGTATGGCTACACCTTC
cdr3_aa: CASSVGWGGTGSLRYGYTF

j_call: TRBJ1-2
d_call: TRBD1
clone_size: few
v_call: TRBV7-9
cdr3_nt: TGTGCCAGCAGCCCGCCGGAGGACAGGGTACACGGCTACACCTTC
cdr3_aa: CASSPPEDRVHGYTF

j_call: TRBJ2-7
d_call: NA
clone_size: NA
v_call: TRBV6-5
cdr3_nt: TGTGCCAGCAGTTACTCGGAGTCCTACGAGCAGTACTTC
cdr3_aa: CASSYSESYEQYF

j_call: TRBJ1-4
d_call: NA
clone_size: NA
v_call: TRBV27
cdr3_nt: TGTGCCAGCAGTCTGCAGGGACTCTCCAGACTGTTTTTT
cdr3_aa: CASSLQGLSRLFF

j_call: TRBJ2-1
d_call: TRBD2
clone_size: few
v_call: TRBV6-4
cdr3_nt: TGTGCCAGCAGTGCGGTAGCGGGAGAAGTACATGAGCAGTTCTTC
cdr3_aa: CASSAVAGEVHEQFF

j_call: TRBJ2-7
d_call: TRBD1
clone_size: NA
v_call: TRBV5-1
cdr3_nt: TGCGCCAGCTCCCGGGCAGGGGGCACCTACGAGCAGTACTTC
cdr3_aa: CASSRAGGTYEQYF

j_call: TRBJ1-2
d_call: NA
clone_size: NA
v_call: TRBV18
cdr3_nt: TGTGCCAGCTCACCGAAGGCGGGCGTGGAGGGCTACACCTTC
cdr3_aa: CASSPKAGVEGYTF

j_call: TRBJ2-1
d_call: TRBD2
clone_size: NA
v_call: TRBV13
cdr3_nt: TGTGCCAGCAGCTCCACCCTTAGCGGGAACCACTACAATGAGCAGTTCTTC
cdr3_aa: CASSSTLSGNHYNEQFF

j_call: TRBJ2-1
d_call: NA
clone_size: NA
v_call: TRBV2
cdr3_nt: TGTGCCAGCCGCCTTGACTATAATGAGCAGTTCTTC
cdr3_aa: CASRLDYNEQFF

j_call: TRBJ1-3
d_call: TRBD1
clone_size: NA
v_call: TRBV18
cdr3_nt: TGTGCCAGCTCACCAAAATTGGGACAGGGAACTGGAAACACCATATATTTT
cdr3_aa: CASSPKLGQGTGNTIYF

j_call: TRBJ1-5
d_call: NA
clone_size: NA
v_call: TRBV2
cdr3_nt: TGTGCCAGCAGTGGGCCAGGTTATAGCAATCAGCCCCAGCATTTT
cdr3_aa: CASSGPGYSNQPQHF

j_call: TRBJ2-2
d_call: NA
clone_size: NA
v_call: TRBV27
cdr3_nt: TGTGCCAGCAGTTCCGGGAACACCGGGGAGCTGTTTTTT
cdr3_aa: CASSSGNTGELFF

j_call: TRBJ1-1
d_call: NA
clone_size: NA
v_call: TRBV28
cdr3_nt: TGTGCCAGCAGGGCTAGTCGGAAAGCTTTCTTT
cdr3_aa: CASRASRKAFF

j_call: TRBJ1-5
d_call: NA
clone_size: NA
v_call: TRBV7-2
cdr3_nt: TGTGCCAGCAGCTTAGTAACGGCGGAGCCCCAGCATTTT
cdr3_aa: CASSLVTAEPQHF

j_call: TRBJ1-4
d_call: NA
clone_size: NA
v_call: TRBV27
cdr3_nt: TGTGCCAGCAGTACCGACGGAGGGAATGAAAAACTGTTTTTT
cdr3_aa: CASSTDGGNEKLFF

j_call: TRBJ1-2
d_call: NA
clone_size: few
v_call: TRBV19
cdr3_nt: TGTGCCAGTAGTATTGGCCAATTCAGCTATGGCTACACCTTC
cdr3_aa: CASSIGQFSYGYTF

j_call: TRBJ2-1
d_call: TRBD2
clone_size: few
v_call: TRBV7-2
cdr3_nt: TGTGCCAGCAGACCTACTAGCGGACACAATGAGCAGTTCTTC
cdr3_aa: CASRPTSGHNEQFF

j_call: TRBJ1-6
d_call: NA
clone_size: NA
v_call: TRBV5-1
cdr3_nt: TGCGCCAGCAGCTTGGAGGGGTCGTTCTCCTATAATTCACCCCTCCACTTT
cdr3_aa: CASSLEGSFSYNSPLHF

j_call: TRBJ1-3
d_call: NA
clone_size: NA
v_call: TRBV6-5
cdr3_nt: TGTGCCAGCAGTTACTCGATGAGCTCTGGAAACACCATATATTTT
cdr3_aa: CASSYSMSSGNTIYF

j_call: TRBJ2-5
d_call: TRBD2
clone_size: NA
v_call: TRBV10-3
cdr3_nt: TGTGCCATCAGTGATAGGACTAGCGGGGGGGGTTACCAAGAGACCCAGTACTTC
cdr3_aa: CAISDRTSGGGYQETQYF

j_call: TRBJ2-7
d_call: NA
clone_size: NA
v_call: TRBV30
cdr3_nt: TGTGCCTGGAGTGTAGAGGAGCGCTACGAGCAGTACTTC
cdr3_aa: CAWSVEERYEQYF

j_call: TRBJ2-5
d_call: TRBD2
clone_size: once
v_call: TRBV5-1
cdr3_nt: TGCGCCAGCAGAGGGACTAGCGGACAAGAGACCCAGTACTTC
cdr3_aa: CASRGTSGQETQYF

j_call: TRBJ2-3
d_call: NA
clone_size: NA
v_call: TRBV5-1
cdr3_nt: TGCGCCAGCAGCATCTGGACAGCGGACAGCACAGATACGCAGTATTTT
cdr3_aa: CASSIWTADSTDTQYF